This TCR beta chain was sequenced in a study of T cell clonality in common variable immunodeficiency. The length of the CDR3 is 15 residues. Germline V gene sequence: CDR1 SGHVS, CDR2 FQNEAQ. The V gene lost 4 bases and the J gene lost 3 bases, with 15 bases spanning the gap. Data came from immunoSEQ multiplex PCR; TCRdb stores just in-frame clones and leaves some out. This sample has approximately 14,000 clones, each found more than once. General study points: Reportedly, TCR beta sequences from common variable immunodeficiency showed fewer deletions and N-nucleotide insertions.

A note on this clone: Antigen unknown. The sequenced fragment ends 3 residues before the CDR3 boundary, so the rest is inferred from the germline J gene.

The rearrangement uses TRBV7-8 and TRBJ1-2; maybe TRBD1 (6 bases). The specimen sequenced was peripheral blood mononuclear cells. This clonotype was sampled from a human donor with common variable immunodeficiency. The CDR3 bases that were read are TGTGCCAGCAGCTCCGGACAGCGAGGGGACTATGGC. This encodes CASSSGQRGDYG. The complete CDR3 reads CASSSGQRGDYGYTF. Filled out from reference TRBV7-8 and TRBJ1-2, the complete variable domain reads GAGVSQSPRYKVAKRGQDVALRCDPISGHVSLFWYQQALGQGPEFLTYFQNEAQLDKSGLPSDRFFAERPEGSVSTLKIQRTQQEDSAVYLCASSSGQRGDYGYTFGSGTRLTVV.